What follows is one T cell receptor (beta chain) and its context. What it recognizes is unknown. The record originates from a study of shared clonotypes between healthy human individuals. Study outcomes and limitations: Among non-shared clonotypes, generation probabilities were lower than among those shared by all four donors.

The CDR3 is 19 residues long. CDR1 is SGHVS, CDR2 FQNEAQ, per germline. V was clipped by 0 bases and J by 2 bases; unmatched bases: 14. Assay: immunoSEQ multiplex PCR; the TCRdb copy retains only in-frame clones and omits some. The data contain 2 million to 2.5 million clones, 85% to 95% of them singletons. The chain uses TRBV7-8 and TRBJ2-5; TRBD1 aligns across 8 bases. The receptor was derived from a young man in good health. Some clones in this sample may be carry-over from other donors' samples. The specimen sequenced was naive CD4+ T cells from PBMCs. This sample's subset: CD45RA+ positively selected. CDR3 coding DNA: TGTGCCAGCAGCTTAGCTCGACGCCCCGGGACAGGCAAACAAGAGACCCAGTACTTC. Encoded protein: CASSLARRPGTGKQETQYF.